A selection of T cell receptor beta chains follows, all from one sample in a study of cytomegalovirus exposure and HLA in healthy donors. TCRdb's copy holds only in-frame clones and misses some; the assay was immunoSEQ multiplex PCR. Among roughly 130,000 clones, approximately 89% were seen once, and the ten largest hold about 3.5%. The material sequenced was PBMCs. These receptors were taken from a man in his thirties or forties in good health and CMV-seronegative. Each CDR3 is given without its conserved first and last residue. D genes are given only for firm matches.

D	V	J	CDR3
NA	TRBV4-3	TRBJ1-6	ASSQDLEGSGSPLH
NA	TRBV28	TRBJ2-1	ASSPQEGGRNEQF
NA	TRBV11-2	TRBJ2-3	ASSFHGVDTQY
TRBD1	TRBV7-9	TRBJ1-1	ASSPGQGMNTEAF
NA	TRBV7-2	TRBJ1-1	ASSPTDGSTEAF
NA	TRBV7-2	TRBJ2-5	ASSLTGLGETQY
NA	TRBV6-5	TRBJ2-3	ASNYMNTQY
TRBD1	TRBV27	TRBJ1-5	ATGQGLGQPQH
NA	TRBV18	TRBJ1-3	ASSPDPGGSGNTIY
NA	TRBV11-3	TRBJ2-2	ASSPGGTGGELF
NA	TRBV18	TRBJ1-2	ASSPKTSPTNYGYT
NA	TRBV7-6	TRBJ2-7	ASSGQGYEQY
TRBD1	TRBV25-1	TRBJ2-5	ASSWTGAETQY
TRBD1	TRBV7-6	TRBJ2-7	ASRLGTGGDSYEQY
NA	TRBV11-2	TRBJ2-7	ASSLQGASYEQY
TRBD1	TRBV9	TRBJ1-2	ASSYGTGDSYGYT
NA	TRBV27	TRBJ1-6	ASTFSSGFGDSPLH
NA	TRBV4-3	TRBJ2-3	ASSQEGEGTDTQY
NA	TRBV5-6	TRBJ2-1	ASSFPARGEQF
TRBD1	TRBV18	TRBJ2-7	ASSAFGQGGDEQY
TRBD1	TRBV6-5	TRBJ2-7	ASRGQKPYEQY
NA	TRBV4-1	TRBJ1-1	ASSQVHKGSNTEAF
TRBD1	TRBV9	TRBJ1-1	ASSVSGGTEAF
NA	TRBV27	TRBJ2-7	ASSSRGPYEQY
NA	TRBV6-5	TRBJ2-2	ASNTEAGNTGELF
NA	TRBV2	TRBJ1-5	ASSGGLGQPQH
NA	TRBV7-2	TRBJ1-1	ASSLATEWVEAF
NA	TRBV6-5	TRBJ2-7	ASSQGRTKY
NA	TRBV10-1	TRBJ2-3	ASSESGGGTDTQY